This T cell receptor (beta chain) was found in a study of control samples from healthy donors and cancer patients. In its sample, this clone was seen a few times. This table comes from immunoSEQ multiplex PCR, and its TCRdb copy is limited to in-frame clones, with some not included. Among approximately 94,000 clones, 91% were seen once, and the ten largest hold nearly 0.95%. With V trimmed by 0 bases and J by 8 bases, 3 bases remained unmatched. Germline lookup yields CDR1 GTSNPN and CDR2 SVGIG (reference sequence). There are 12 residues in the CDR3. J is TRBJ1-2 and V is TRBV30, with 7 bases aligning to TRBD1. This receptor was taken from a woman in her twenties or thirties in good health. Sequenced input: blood. For the CDR3, the DNA is TGTGCCTGGAGTGTCCAGGGGGGAGGCTACACCTTC. Amino acid sequence: CAWSVQGGGYTF.